This TCR beta chain was profiled in a study of molecular identifiers for immune sequencing clone quantification. Study-wide results and caveats: Jurkat TCR RNA spiked in from one cell (amid about a million naive cells) was reportedly detectable. Clonotypes topping 20 RNA copies carried over 99% of effector molecules but under 1% of naive ones. Identical TCR molecules that share a barcode could lead to an underestimation of highly expanded clone sizes.

TCRdb analysed the PCR reads with MiXCR anew, one entry per CDR3 protein. The sample shows approximately 500,000 distinct CDR3 sequences, 20% to 25% of them seen only once. Germline CDR1 is MNHNY and CDR2 is SVGAGI (reference sequence). This CDR3 comprises 12 residues. Naive CD8 T cells were sorted, and the gate applied was CD8+CD4-CCR7+CD45RA+. For this clonotype: The antigen remains unidentified. The germline gene is not matched at one end of the junction; a read error may be the cause.

The chain couples TRBV6-6 to TRBJ2-7; 9 nucleotides agree with TRBD2. The sequence came from a human donor in good health. Some libraries in this study had Jurkat cell RNA spiked in. Material for sequencing was naive CD8+ T cells from blood, with Jurkat cell RNA spiked in. Stated subset: FACS-sorted CD8+CD4-CCR7+CD45RA+ naive T cells. Here the CDR3 DNA reads TGTGCCAGCAGTTACCTGCGGGAGGGGCCGAACTTC. It translates to CASSYLREGPNF.